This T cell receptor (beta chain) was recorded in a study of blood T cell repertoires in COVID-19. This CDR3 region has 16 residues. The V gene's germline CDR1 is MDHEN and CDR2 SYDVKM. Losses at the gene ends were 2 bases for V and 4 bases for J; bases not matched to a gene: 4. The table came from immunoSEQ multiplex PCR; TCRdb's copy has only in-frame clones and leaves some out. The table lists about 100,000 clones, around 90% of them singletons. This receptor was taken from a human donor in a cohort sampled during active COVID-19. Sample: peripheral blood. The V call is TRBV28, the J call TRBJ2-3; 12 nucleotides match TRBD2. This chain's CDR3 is CASSLLAGGSADTQYF. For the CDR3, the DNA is TGTGCCAGCAGTTTACTAGCGGGAGGGTCTGCAGATACGCAGTATTTT.